This T cell receptor (beta chain) was sequenced in a study of cytomegalovirus exposure and HLA in healthy donors. Study-level points and caveats: In vitro data verified a few CMV-associated chains as specific for CMV antigens.

Deletions cut 0 bases from V and 6 bases from J, with 10 bases between. This CDR3 spans 14 amino acids. Germline lookup yields CDR1 SGHDT and CDR2 YYEEEE. In regard to this clone: Its antigen is as yet unknown.

Vbeta (60) and Jbeta (13) primers were used in the PCR. The data were produced by immunoSEQ multiplex PCR, yet TCRdb's version contains in-frame clones alone and is incomplete. The sample records approximately 130,000 clones, 70% to 90% being singletons. The sequence derives from a woman aged 40 to 49 in good health and CMV-seropositive. The V gene is TRBV5-6, the J gene TRBJ1-5, with D possibly matching TRBD1 (5 bases). The material sequenced was PBMCs. CDR3 bases: TGTGCCAGCAGCTTGGGTTGGGGCAGTCAGCCCCAGCATTTT. Translation gives CASSLGWGSQPQHF.